The rows below give T cell receptor beta chains drawn from one sample of a study of cytomegalovirus exposure and HLA in healthy donors. Data came from immunoSEQ multiplex PCR; TCRdb stores just in-frame clones and leaves some out. The sample consists of 140,000 to 150,000 clones, 70% to 85% of them appearing once. Sequencing was carried out using PBMCs. The source of these receptors is a man between 40 and 49 years old in good health and CMV-seronegative. CDR3s include the opening cysteine and the closing phenylalanine or tryptophan. Each record gives: D gene, V gene, J gene, clone size, CDR3 DNA, CDR3 protein. A D gene is named only where the DNA matches it firmly. The listing skips clone size in some rows; elsewhere it reads once, few, many or a size class.

D: TRBD1; V: TRBV7-2; J: TRBJ2-3; size: NA; DNA: TGTGCCAGCAACCAGGGGGCAGATACGCGGTATTTT; CDR3: CASNQGADTRYF
D: NA; V: TRBV2; J: TRBJ1-3; size: NA; DNA: TGTGCCAGCAGTGGAGGGTTTTCTGGAAACACCATATATTTT; CDR3: CASSGGFSGNTIYF
D: NA; V: TRBV9; J: TRBJ2-7; size: NA; DNA: TGTGCCAGCAGCGTGACATCGTACTCCTACGAGCAGTACTTC; CDR3: CASSVTSYSYEQYF
D: TRBD2; V: TRBV2; J: TRBJ2-3; size: NA; DNA: TGTGCCAGCAGTGTCGGAGCGGGAGCTACAGATACGCAGTATTTT; CDR3: CASSVGAGATDTQYF
D: NA; V: TRBV19; J: TRBJ2-3; size: NA; DNA: TGTGCCAGTAGTATAACCGGGAGCGCAGATACGCAGTATTTT; CDR3: CASSITGSADTQYF
D: TRBD2; V: TRBV4-1; J: TRBJ2-4; size: NA; DNA: TGCGCCAGCAGCCATTCAGACAGCGGGATCTCCAAAAACATTCAGTACTTC; CDR3: CASSHSDSGISKNIQYF
D: TRBD1; V: TRBV5-8; J: TRBJ1-1; size: NA; DNA: TGTGCCAGCAGCTGGGGACAGATGAACACTGAAGCTTTCTTT; CDR3: CASSWGQMNTEAFF
D: NA; V: TRBV27; J: TRBJ1-2; size: NA; DNA: TGTGCCGGCAGTTTATCCGCAGGGGATTGGAACTATGGCTACACCTTC; CDR3: CAGSLSAGDWNYGYTF
D: NA; V: TRBV5-8; J: TRBJ1-5; size: few; DNA: TGTGCCAGCAGCTTGGAGGGACACAGGAATCAGCCCCAGCATTTT; CDR3: CASSLEGHRNQPQHF
D: TRBD1; V: TRBV5-1; J: TRBJ2-1; size: NA; DNA: TGCGCCAGCAGCTGGACAGGGGACCCATCCTACAATGAGCAGTTCTTC; CDR3: CASSWTGDPSYNEQFF
D: TRBD2; V: TRBV7-8; J: TRBJ2-1; size: NA; DNA: TGTGCCAGTGCGGGGGGGCTAACATCCTACAATGAGCAGTTCTTC; CDR3: CASAGGLTSYNEQFF
D: TRBD1; V: TRBV27; J: TRBJ2-7; size: NA; DNA: TGTGCCAACACCGGGACAGAAAACTACGAGCAGTACTTC; CDR3: CANTGTENYEQYF
D: TRBD2; V: TRBV7-2; J: TRBJ2-1; size: NA; DNA: TGTGCCAGCAGCCACATCTTGAATAGCGGGAGCTCAGATGAGCAGTTCTTC; CDR3: CASSHILNSGSSDEQFF
D: TRBD1; V: TRBV5-1; J: TRBJ2-2; size: NA; DNA: TGCGCCAGCAGCCACGGGGGCACGGACAGGGTAATCGCCGGGGAGCTGTTTTTT; CDR3: CASSHGGTDRVIAGELFF
D: NA; V: TRBV27; J: TRBJ2-7; size: NA; DNA: TGTGCCAGCAGGCATCCCGGGGAAACCTACGAGCAGTACTTC; CDR3: CASRHPGETYEQYF
D: TRBD2; V: TRBV5-4; J: TRBJ2-3; size: NA; DNA: TGTGCCAGCAGCTTGGGAGCGGGAGCCACAGATACGCAGTATTTT; CDR3: CASSLGAGATDTQYF
D: NA; V: TRBV4-1; J: TRBJ2-7; size: once; DNA: TGCGCCAGCAGCTCAGCGGCAGAGTACGAGCAGTACTTC; CDR3: CASSSAAEYEQYF